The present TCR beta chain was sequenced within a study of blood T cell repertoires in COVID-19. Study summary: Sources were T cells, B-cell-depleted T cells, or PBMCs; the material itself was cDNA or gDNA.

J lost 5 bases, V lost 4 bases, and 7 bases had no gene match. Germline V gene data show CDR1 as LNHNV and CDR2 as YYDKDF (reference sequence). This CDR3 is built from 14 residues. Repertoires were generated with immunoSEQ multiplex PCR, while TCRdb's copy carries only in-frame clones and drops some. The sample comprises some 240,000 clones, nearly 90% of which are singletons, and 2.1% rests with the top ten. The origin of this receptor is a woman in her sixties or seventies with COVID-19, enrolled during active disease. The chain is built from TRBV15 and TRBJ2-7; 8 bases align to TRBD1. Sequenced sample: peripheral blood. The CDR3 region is CATSTDRGSDEQYF. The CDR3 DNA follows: TGTGCCACCAGCACCGACAGGGGATCCGACGAGCAGTACTTC.